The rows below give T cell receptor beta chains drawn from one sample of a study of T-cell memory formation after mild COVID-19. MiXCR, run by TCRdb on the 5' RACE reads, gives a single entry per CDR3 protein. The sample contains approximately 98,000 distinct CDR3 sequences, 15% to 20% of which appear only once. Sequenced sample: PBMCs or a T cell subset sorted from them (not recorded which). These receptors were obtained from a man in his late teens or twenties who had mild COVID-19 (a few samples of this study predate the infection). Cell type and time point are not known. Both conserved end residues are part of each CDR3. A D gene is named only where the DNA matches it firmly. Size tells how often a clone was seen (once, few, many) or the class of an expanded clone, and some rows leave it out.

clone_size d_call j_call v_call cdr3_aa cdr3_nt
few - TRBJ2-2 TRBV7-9 CASSSGGGSNTGELFF TGTGCCAGCAGCTCCGGTGGGGGGTCGAACACCGGGGAGCTGTTTTTT
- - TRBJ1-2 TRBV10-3 CATRTADGYTF TGTGCCACCCGGACAGCGGACGGCTACACCTTC
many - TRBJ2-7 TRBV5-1 CASSLEAGPYEQYF TGCGCCAGCAGCTTGGAGGCCGGTCCCTACGAGCAGTACTTC
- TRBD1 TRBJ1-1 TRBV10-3 CAISPGGVRDTEAFF TGTGCCATCAGCCCAGGGGGGGTAAGGGACACTGAAGCTTTCTTT
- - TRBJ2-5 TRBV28 CASSWRRETQYF TGTGCCAGCAGTTGGAGACGTGAGACCCAGTACTTC
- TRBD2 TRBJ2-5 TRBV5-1 CASSQEWGGRETQYF TGCGCCAGCAGCCAGGAGTGGGGGGGACGAGAGACCCAGTACTTC
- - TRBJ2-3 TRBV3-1 CASSQLPGSSTDTQYF TGTGCCAGCAGCCAACTACCGGGATCCAGCACAGATACGCAGTATTTT
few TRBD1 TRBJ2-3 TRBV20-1 CSAREARGRSDTQYF TGCAGTGCTAGGGAGGCCAGGGGGCGATCAGATACGCAGTATTTT
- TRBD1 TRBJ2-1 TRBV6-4 CASSGRTGITFF TGTGCCAGCAGTGGAAGGACAGGGATCACGTTCTTC
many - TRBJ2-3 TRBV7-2 CASSLYTDTQYF TGTGCCAGCAGCCTGTACACAGATACGCAGTATTTT
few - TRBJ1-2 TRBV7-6 CASSPLDSLGGYTF TGTGCCAGCAGCCCCCTGGACTCATTGGGTGGCTACACCTTC
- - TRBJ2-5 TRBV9 CASSVAGQTQETQYF TGTGCCAGCAGCGTAGCTGGGCAGACCCAAGAGACCCAGTACTTC
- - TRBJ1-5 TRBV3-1 CASSQGTYNQPQHF TGTGCCAGCAGCCAGGGGACTTACAATCAGCCCCAGCATTTT
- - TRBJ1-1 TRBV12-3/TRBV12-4 CASRPREVGTEAFF TGTGCCAGCAGGCCTCGGGAGGTGGGCACTGAAGCTTTCTTT
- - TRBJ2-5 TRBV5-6 CASSFQSGETQYF TGTGCCAGCAGCTTCCAATCAGGGGAGACCCAGTACTTC
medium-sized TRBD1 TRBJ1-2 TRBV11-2 CASSPGQDYGYTF TGTGCCAGCAGCCCTGGACAGGACTATGGCTACACCTTC
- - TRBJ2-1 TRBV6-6 CASSRLQVALNEQFF TGTGCCAGCAGCCGTCTTCAGGTCGCCTTGAATGAGCAGTTCTTC
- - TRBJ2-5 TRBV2 CASSVGPPGNYETQYF TGTGCCAGCAGTGTGGGACCCCCCGGGAACTACGAGACCCAGTACTTC
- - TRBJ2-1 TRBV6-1 CASSNRGGNEQFF TGTGCCAGCAGCAACAGGGGGGGCAATGAGCAGTTCTTC
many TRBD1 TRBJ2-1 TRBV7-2 CASSLDRGTYNEQFF TGTGCCAGCAGCCTCGACAGGGGTACCTACAATGAGCAGTTCTTC
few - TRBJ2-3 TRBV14 CASSPKISTDTQYF TGTGCCAGCAGCCCCAAGATCAGTACAGATACGCAGTATTTT
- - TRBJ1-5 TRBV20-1 CSATGSNSNQPQHF TGCAGTGCCACAGGTTCCAATAGCAATCAGCCCCAGCATTTT
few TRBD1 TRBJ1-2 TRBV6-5 CASRRQGGYGYTF TGTGCCAGCAGGCGACAGGGAGGGTATGGCTACACCTTC
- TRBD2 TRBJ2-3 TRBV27 CASSLASGGRGTQYF TGTGCCAGCAGTTTGGCTAGCGGGGGTCGAGGTACGCAGTATTTT
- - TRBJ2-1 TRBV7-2 CASTWSFGRNEQFF TGTGCCAGCACCTGGTCCTTTGGACGCAATGAGCAGTTCTTC
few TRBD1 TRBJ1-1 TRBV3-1 CASSPSRQGRTEAFF TGTGCCAGCAGCCCTTCGAGACAGGGAAGAACTGAAGCTTTCTTT
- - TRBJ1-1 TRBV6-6 CASSYSSMGNTEAFF TGTGCCAGCAGTTACTCGAGTATGGGGAACACTGAAGCTTTCTTT
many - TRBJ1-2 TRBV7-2 CASISPGGRGYTF TGTGCCAGCATATCCCCCGGGGGAAGAGGCTACACCTTC
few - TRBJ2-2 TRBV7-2 CASTPRLGDTGELFF TGTGCCAGCACCCCCCGGCTGGGGGACACCGGGGAGCTGTTTTTT
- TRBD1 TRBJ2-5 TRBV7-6 CASSLARGGAGTQYF TGTGCCAGCAGCTTAGCGAGAGGGGGCGCGGGGACCCAGTACTTC
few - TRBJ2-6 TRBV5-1 CASSSEGQSGANVLTF TGCGCCAGCAGCTCGGAAGGCCAGTCTGGGGCCAACGTCCTGACTTTC
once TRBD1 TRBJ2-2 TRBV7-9 CASSFEQGDTGELFF TGTGCCAGCAGCTTCGAGCAGGGGGACACCGGGGAGCTGTTTTTT
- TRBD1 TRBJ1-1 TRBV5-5 CASSPDGQGSMNTEAFF TGTGCCAGCAGCCCCGATGGACAGGGAAGCATGAACACTGAAGCTTTCTTT
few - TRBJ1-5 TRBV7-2 CASSLAVAYNQPQHF TGTGCCAGCAGCTTAGCGGTGGCATACAATCAGCCCCAGCATTTT
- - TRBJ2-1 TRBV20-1 CSARGGRDEEQFF TGCAGTGCTAGAGGAGGCAGGGACGAGGAGCAGTTCTTC
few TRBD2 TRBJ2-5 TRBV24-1 CATSDPGRAGETQYF TGTGCCACCAGTGACCCGGGGAGGGCCGGAGAGACCCAGTACTTC
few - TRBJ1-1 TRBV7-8 CASSTTVNTEAFF TGTGCCAGCAGCACGACAGTGAACACTGAAGCTTTCTTT
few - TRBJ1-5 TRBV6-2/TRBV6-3 CASSTGSFAGNQPQHF TGTGCCAGCAGTACAGGGTCTTTCGCGGGCAATCAGCCCCAGCATTTT
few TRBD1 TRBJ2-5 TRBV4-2 CASSQRDRGQETQYF TGTGCCAGCAGCCAAAGAGACAGGGGGCAAGAGACCCAGTACTTC
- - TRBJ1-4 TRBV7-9 CASSSPAGANEKLFF TGTGCCAGCAGCTCCCCGGCCGGGGCTAATGAAAAACTGTTTTTT
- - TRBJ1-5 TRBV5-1 CASSIQGSQPQHF TGCGCCAGCAGCATCCAGGGATCACAGCCCCAGCATTTT
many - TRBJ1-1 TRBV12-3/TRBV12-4 CASRHRRLNTEAFF TGTGCCAGCAGACACCGGAGGCTGAACACTGAAGCTTTCTTT
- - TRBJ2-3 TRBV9 CASSVGGDTQYF TGTGCCAGCAGCGTAGGGGGGGATACGCAGTATTTT
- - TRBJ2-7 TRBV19 CASSIGRTAEQYF TGTGCCAGTAGTATAGGCCGGACGGCCGAGCAGTACTTC
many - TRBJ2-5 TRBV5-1 CASSPGAGAWETQYF TGCGCCAGCAGCCCGGGGGCAGGGGCTTGGGAGACCCAGTACTTC
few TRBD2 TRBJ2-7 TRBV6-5 CASSYSGFGLAAYEQYF TGTGCCAGCAGTTACTCGGGTTTTGGTCTAGCGGCTTACGAGCAGTACTTC
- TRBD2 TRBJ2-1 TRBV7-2 CASSLAGTSGNNEQFF TGTGCCAGCAGCTTAGCAGGGACTAGCGGCAACAATGAGCAGTTCTTC
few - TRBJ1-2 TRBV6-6 CASSRGGGGLNGYTF TGTGCCAGCAGCCGGGGAGGTGGGGGCTTGAATGGCTACACCTTC
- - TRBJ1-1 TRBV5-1 CASSLSVGTNTEAFF TGCGCCAGCAGCTTGTCTGTCGGAACGAACACTGAAGCTTTCTTT
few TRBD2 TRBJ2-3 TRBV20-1 CSEMTSGGASTDTQYF TGCAGTGAGATGACTAGCGGGGGGGCTAGCACAGATACGCAGTATTTT
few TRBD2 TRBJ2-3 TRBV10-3 CAAGGGEDTQYF TGTGCCGCCGGGGGGGGCGAAGATACGCAGTATTTT
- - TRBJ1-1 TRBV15 CATSRAGPGENTEAFF TGTGCCACCAGCAGAGCAGGGCCCGGAGAGAACACTGAAGCTTTCTTT
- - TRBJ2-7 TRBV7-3 CASSLIPAYEQYF TGTGCCAGCAGCTTAATCCCTGCCTACGAGCAGTACTTC
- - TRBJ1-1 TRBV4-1 CASSQDSRGRAEAFF TGCGCCAGCAGCCAAGATAGCCGGGGCCGAGCTGAAGCTTTCTTT
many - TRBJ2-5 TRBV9 CASSLPGTEETQYF TGTGCCAGCAGCCTCCCCGGCACCGAGGAGACCCAGTACTTC
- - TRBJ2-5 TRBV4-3 CASSQVGIQETQYF TGCGCCAGCAGCCAAGTCGGGATCCAAGAGACCCAGTACTTC
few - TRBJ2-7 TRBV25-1 CASSHRGGEYEQYF TGTGCCAGCAGCCACCGTGGGGGAGAATACGAGCAGTACTTC
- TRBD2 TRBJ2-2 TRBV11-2 CASRWGGVIGELFF TGTGCCAGCCGATGGGGAGGGGTGATCGGGGAGCTGTTTTTT
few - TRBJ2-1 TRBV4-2 CASSQGHNEQFF TGTGCCAGCAGCCAAGGTCACAATGAGCAGTTCTTC